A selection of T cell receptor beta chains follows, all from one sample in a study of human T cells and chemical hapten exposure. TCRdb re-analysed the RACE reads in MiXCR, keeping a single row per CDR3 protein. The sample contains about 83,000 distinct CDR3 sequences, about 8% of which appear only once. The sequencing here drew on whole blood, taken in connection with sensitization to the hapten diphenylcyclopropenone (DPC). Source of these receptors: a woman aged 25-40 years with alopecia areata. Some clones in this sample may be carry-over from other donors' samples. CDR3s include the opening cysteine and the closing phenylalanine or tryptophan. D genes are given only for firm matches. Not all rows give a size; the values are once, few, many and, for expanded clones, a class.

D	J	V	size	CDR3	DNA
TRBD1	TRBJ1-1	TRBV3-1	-	CASSPRGREAFF	TGTGCCAGCAGCCCGAGGGGGCGCGAAGCTTTCTTT
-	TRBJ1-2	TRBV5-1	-	CASRWSTGDGYTF	TGCGCCAGCAGGTGGTCCACGGGGGATGGCTACACCTTC
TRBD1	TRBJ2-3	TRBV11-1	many	CASSTGTGDTDTQYF	TGTGCCAGCAGCACCGGGACAGGGGACACAGATACGCAGTATTTT
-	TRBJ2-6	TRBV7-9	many	CASDWTEGSGANVLTF	TGTGCCAGCGACTGGACAGAAGGCTCTGGGGCCAACGTCCTGACTTTC
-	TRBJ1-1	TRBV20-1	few	CSARLGTLNTEAFF	TGCAGTGCTAGACTCGGGACACTCAACACTGAAGCTTTCTTT
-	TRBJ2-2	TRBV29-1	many	CSGNVDTGSGELFF	TGCAGCGGTAACGTCGATACAGGGTCCGGGGAGCTGTTTTTT
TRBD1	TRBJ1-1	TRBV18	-	CASSPRQGSNTEAFF	TGTGCCAGCTCGCCCAGACAGGGATCGAACACTGAAGCTTTCTTT
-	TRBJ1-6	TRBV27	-	CASSPLTGVSYNSPLHF	TGTGCCAGCAGTCCACTCACAGGTGTCTCTTATAATTCACCCCTCCACTTT
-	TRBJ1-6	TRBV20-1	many	CSARDRGFGSPLHF	TGCAGTGCTAGAGATCGTGGGTTTGGGTCACCCCTCCACTTT
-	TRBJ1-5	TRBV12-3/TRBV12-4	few	CASTLGGWGNQPQHF	TGTGCCAGCACCCTGGGGGGCTGGGGCAATCAGCCCCAGCATTTT
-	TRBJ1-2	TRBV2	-	CASSAMDWGLGYTF	TGTGCCAGCAGTGCGATGGATTGGGGGCTTGGCTACACCTTC
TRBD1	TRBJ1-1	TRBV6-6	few	CASSTPQGARTEAFF	TGTGCCAGCAGTACACCACAGGGGGCGCGTACTGAAGCTTTCTTT
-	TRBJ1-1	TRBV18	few	CASVEGPSTEAFF	TGTGCCAGCGTAGAAGGGCCGAGCACTGAAGCTTTCTTT
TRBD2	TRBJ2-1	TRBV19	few	CASNKRGGNEQFF	TGTGCCAGTAATAAGCGGGGGGGCAATGAGCAGTTCTTC
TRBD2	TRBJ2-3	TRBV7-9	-	CASSPNGGGTDTQYF	TGTGCCAGCAGCCCAAATGGGGGGGGGACAGATACGCAGTATTTT
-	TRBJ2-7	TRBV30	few	CAWSRHDEQYF	TGTGCCTGGAGCCGTCACGACGAGCAGTACTTC
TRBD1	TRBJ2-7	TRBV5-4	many	CASSYRDRAAYEQYF	TGTGCCAGCAGCTACCGGGACAGGGCGGCCTACGAGCAGTACTTC
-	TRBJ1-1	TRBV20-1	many	CSAMDGYTEAFF	TGCAGTGCTATGGACGGATACACTGAAGCTTTCTTT
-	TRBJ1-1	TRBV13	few	CASNIRSGGDTEAFF	TGTGCCAGCAACATAAGGTCCGGGGGCGACACTGAAGCTTTCTTT
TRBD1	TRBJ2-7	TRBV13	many	CASSLEGGQGAGEQYF	TGTGCCAGCAGCTTAGAAGGGGGACAGGGGGCGGGCGAGCAGTACTTC
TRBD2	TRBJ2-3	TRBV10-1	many	CASSVAAGARDTQYF	TGCGCCAGCAGTGTGGCAGCGGGGGCGAGAGATACGCAGTATTTT
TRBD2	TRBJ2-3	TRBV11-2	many	CASSSGLAGTDTQYF	TGTGCCAGCAGCTCGGGACTAGCGGGCACAGATACGCAGTATTTT
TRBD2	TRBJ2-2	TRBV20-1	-	CSARAGAQNTGELFF	TGCAGTGCTCGAGCGGGGGCCCAGAACACCGGGGAGCTGTTTTTT
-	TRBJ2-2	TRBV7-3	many	CASSSQRTGELFF	TGTGCCAGCAGCTCACAGAGAACCGGGGAGCTGTTTTTT
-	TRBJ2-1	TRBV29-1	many	CSVVGRSSYNEQFF	TGCAGCGTTGTTGGTCGGTCCTCCTACAATGAGCAGTTCTTC
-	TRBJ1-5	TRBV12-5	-	CASGLGHQPQHF	TGTGCTAGTGGTTTGGGCCATCAGCCCCAGCATTTT
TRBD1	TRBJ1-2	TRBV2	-	CASSGTGVRTNYGYTF	TGTGCCAGCAGTGGGACAGGGGTACGGACTAACTATGGCTACACCTTC
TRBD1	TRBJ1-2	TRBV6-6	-	CASKTGGEYGYTF	TGTGCCAGCAAAACAGGGGGCGAGTATGGCTACACCTTC